One and the same sample provided the 2 T cell receptor beta chains below, sequenced in a study of T cell responses to AZD1222 COVID-19 vaccine. TCRdb's copy holds only in-frame clones and misses some; the assay was immunoSEQ multiplex PCR. The sample includes over 150,000 clones, about nine tenths of them seen just once. The sample in question was peripheral blood, obtained on day 0 of AZD1222 vaccination. The receptors derive from an adult in good health.

The genes are TRBV3-1 (or the pseudogene TRBV3-2) and TRBJ1-3; maybe TRBD1 (6 bases). Germline values: CDR1 LGHDT, CDR2 YNNKEL (reference sequence). The CDR3 is 16 residues long. Between the trimmed V and J ends, which lost 0 bases and 6 bases, there was a span of 15 bases. In nucleotides, the CDR3 is TGTGCCAGCAGCCAAGAGGTTGGGCAGGGGCTAAACACCATATATTTT. Translation gives CASSQEVGQGLNTIYF.

V usage is TRBV29-1 and J usage is TRBJ2-2, with TRBD2 matching over 9 bases. The length of the CDR3 is 15 residues. Germline CDR1 SQVTM, CDR2 ANQGSEA. V shed 8 bases, J shed 6 bases, and the junction held 13 bases outside the gene matches. The DNA of the CDR3 is TGCAGCATCTTAGCGGGCGGGGGGGCCCCCGGGGAGCTGTTTTTT. It specifies CSILAGGGAPGELFF.